This T cell receptor (beta chain) was found in a study of blood T cell repertoires in COVID-19. Overall study context: Acute and convalescent COVID-19 samples came from the United States, Italy and Spain. The analysed material was cDNA or gDNA that came from T cells, B-cell-depleted T cells, or PBMCs.

In the authors' methods: Quantification of nucleated cells was approximated via reference gene primer amplification. Some clones are missing from TCRdb's copy, which holds only in-frame ones; the method was immunoSEQ multiplex PCR. V and J calls and clone size are given by that table; D and trimming were obtained from the DNA. The sample holds a few hundred thousand clones; around 86% are singletons and the top ten take around 2.9%. This CDR3 is 15 amino acids long. The rearrangement links TRBV21-1 to TRBJ1-1; TRBD1 is the table's D call and was not checked against the DNA. TRBV21-1 is tagged as a pseudogene. This receptor was identified in a young woman with active or convalescent COVID-19. The sequencing sample was made of peripheral blood. The CDR3 sequence is CASSKGSRDRGGAFF. CDR3 sequence (DNA): TGTGCCAGCAGCAAAGGGTCCCGGGACAGGGGAGGAGCTTTCTTT.